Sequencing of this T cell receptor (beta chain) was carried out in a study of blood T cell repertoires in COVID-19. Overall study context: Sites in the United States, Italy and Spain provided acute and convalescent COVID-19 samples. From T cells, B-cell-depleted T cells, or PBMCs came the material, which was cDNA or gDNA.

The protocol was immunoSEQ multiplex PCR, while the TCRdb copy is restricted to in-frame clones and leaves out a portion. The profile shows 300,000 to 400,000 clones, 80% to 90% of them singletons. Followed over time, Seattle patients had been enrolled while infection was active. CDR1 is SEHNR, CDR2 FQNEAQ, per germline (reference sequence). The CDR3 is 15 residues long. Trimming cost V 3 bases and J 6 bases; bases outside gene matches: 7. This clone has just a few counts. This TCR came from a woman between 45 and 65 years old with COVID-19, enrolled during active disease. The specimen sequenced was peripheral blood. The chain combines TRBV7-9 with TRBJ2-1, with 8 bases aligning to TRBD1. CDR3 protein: CASSLGGQGINEQFF. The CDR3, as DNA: TGTGCCAGCAGCTTGGGCGGACAGGGAATCAATGAGCAGTTCTTC.